These 7 T cell receptor beta chains were all obtained from the same sample, sequenced in a study of control samples from healthy donors and cancer patients. Measured with immunoSEQ multiplex PCR; TCRdb has only the in-frame clones, and not every one. This sample has under 150,000 clones, with 90% to 95% found just once. Sequencing input: PBMCs. The source is a man aged 45-65 years with head and neck cancer.

The chain employs TRBV29-1 and TRBJ1-1; TRBD1 might be the D (6 bases). The CDR3 extends over 12 amino acids. The germline V gene has CDR1 SQVTM and CDR2 ANQGSEA. V shed 5 bases and J shed 6 bases, with 13 bases lying between them. The CDR3 DNA reads as TGCAGCGTTAGTACAGGGCAGGCTGAAGCTTTCTTT. Protein: CSVSTGQAEAFF. The whole variable domain, remainder taken from reference TRBV29-1 and TRBJ1-1, is SAVISQKPSRDICQRGTSLTIQCQVDSQVTMMFWYRQQPGQSLTLIATANQGSEATYESGFVIDKFPISRPNLTFSTLTVSNMSPEDSSIYLCSVSTGQAEAFFGQGTRLTVV.

This sequence joins TRBV29-1 and TRBJ1-2; unclear D gene. V shed 5 bases and J shed 4 bases, with 17 bases lying between them. The CDR3 covers 14 residues. Germline V gene sequence: CDR1 SQVTM, CDR2 ANQGSEA. CDR3: CSVSLSDHTYGYTF. The CDR3 DNA reads as TGCAGCGTTAGTCTTTCGGACCACACCTATGGCTACACCTTC. The whole variable domain, remainder taken from reference TRBV29-1 and TRBJ1-2, is SAVISQKPSRDICQRGTSLTIQCQVDSQVTMMFWYRQQPGQSLTLIATANQGSEATYESGFVIDKFPISRPNLTFSTLTVSNMSPEDSSIYLCSVSLSDHTYGYTFGSGTRLTVV.

The chain carries TRBV27 and TRBJ1-3, with 8 bases fitting TRBD1. This CDR3 is 15 amino acids long. Germline values: CDR1 MNHEY, CDR2 SMNVEV (reference sequence). V lost 5 bases, J lost 3 bases, and 6 bases stayed unmatched. CDR3 DNA: TGTGCCAGCAGTCGACAGGGGCAGGGTGGAAACACCATATATTTT. Its translation is CASSRQGQGGNTIYF.

The chain combines TRBV7-3 with TRBJ2-3, with a weak D call TRBD1 (6 bases). V was clipped by 5 bases and J by 2 bases, with 11 bases between them. The CDR3 loop spans 14 amino acids. CDR1 is SGHTA, CDR2 FQGTGA, per germline. DNA for the CDR3: TGTGCCAGCAGCCGCAGGACAGACACAGATACGCAGTATTTT. Encoded protein: CASSRRTDTDTQYF.

The gene calls are TRBV5-1 and TRBJ1-1, with no clear D. Germline CDR1 SGHRS, CDR2 YFSETQ. The V end lost 0 bases, the J end lost 4 bases, and 10 bases lay between the germline ends. The CDR3 runs 14 residues. The CDR3 region is CASSLEIEGTEAFF. The CDR3 nucleotides read TGCGCCAGCAGCTTGGAAATAGAGGGCACTGAAGCTTTCTTT.

In this sample, this clone turned up a few times. The same CDR3 can be traced to other DNA sequences in this sample. V usage is TRBV14 and J usage is TRBJ2-2; 8 bases map to TRBD1. After removal of 5 bases from V and 8 bases from J, the junction contained 10 bases not matched to a gene. Germline V gives CDR1 SGHDN, CDR2 FVKESK. The CDR3 spans 15 residues. The DNA for the CDR3 is TGTGCCAGCAGCGACCGGGACAGGCCTCGGGGGGAGCTGTTTTTT. Its translation: CASSDRDRPRGELFF.

This chain joins TRBV27 and TRBJ2-1; maybe TRBD2 (5 bases). CDR1 and CDR2 (germline): MNHEY, SMNVEV (reference sequence). Deletions cut 6 bases from V and 6 bases from J, with 21 bases between. The CDR3 has 16 amino acids. For the CDR3, the DNA is TGTGCCAGCAGCCCCGGCCGGGGTAGGGTTCGCAATGAGCAGTTCTTC. Protein sequence: CASSPGRGRVRNEQFF.